A selection of T cell receptor beta chains follows, all from one sample in a study of blood T cells in healthy people across ages. TCRdb re-called the 5' RACE reads through MiXCR, storing one row per CDR3 protein. The repertoire consists of 1.5 million or so distinct CDR3 sequences, with roughly two fifths occurring once and the leading ten covering just over 4%. The source material was blood. These receptors all come from a woman aged 18-35 years in good health. Each CDR3 is given with its conserved first and last residue. A D gene is named only where the DNA matches it firmly. Part of the rows lack a size; the others show once, few, many or a class for expanded clones.

TRBV4-2,few,TRBD1,TRBJ2-7,CASSQIGRQGQYEQYF,TGTGCCAGCAGCCAGATTGGGAGACAGGGGCAGTACGAGCAGTACTTC
TRBV7-8,NA,NA,TRBJ2-5,CASSPRGQETKYF,TGTGCCAGCAGCCCACGGGGACAAGAGACCAAGTACTTC
TRBV27,NA,TRBD1,TRBJ1-5,CASSPLSGTGNQPQHF,TGTGCCAGCAGTCCCCTATCCGGGACAGGCAATCAGCCCCAGCATTTT
TRBV6-1,NA,NA,TRBJ1-5,CASSDLDRSNQPQHF,TGTGCCAGCAGTGACCTTGACAGAAGCAATCAGCCCCAGCATTTT
TRBV28,NA,NA,TRBJ2-7,CASSLGDNPYEQYF,TGTGCCAGCAGTTTGGGGGACAATCCCTACGAGCAGTACTTC
TRBV20-1,few,NA,TRBJ2-3,CSARDREGDTQYF,TGCAGTGCTAGGGACAGGGAGGGAGATACGCAGTATTTT
TRBV21-1,NA,NA,TRBJ2-1,CASNTGSGRRSYNEQFF,TGTGCCAGCAACACGGGGTCTGGGAGGAGGTCCTACAATGAGCAGTTCTTC
TRBV2,NA,TRBD1,TRBJ2-2,CASIRDRGDGELFF,TGTGCCAGCATCCGGGACAGGGGGGACGGGGAGCTGTTTTTT
TRBV6-2/TRBV6-3,NA,TRBD1,TRBJ2-3,CASSYGTGVPDTQYF,TGTGCCAGCAGTTACGGAACAGGGGTTCCAGATACGCAGTATTTT
TRBV3-1,NA,NA,TRBJ2-1,CASSQIAWEQFF,TGTGCCAGCAGCCAAATAGCTTGGGAGCAGTTCTTC
TRBV27,few,NA,TRBJ2-3,CASRNSGGHTDTQYF,TGTGCCAGCAGAAATAGTGGGGGGCACACAGATACGCAGTATTTT
TRBV20-1,NA,NA,TRBJ2-3,CSAAGDREADTQYF,TGCAGTGCGGCCGGAGACAGGGAGGCAGATACGCAGTATTTT
TRBV4-1,few,NA,TRBJ2-7,CASSQAPDGSYEQYF,TGCGCCAGCAGCCAGGCTCCTGACGGAAGCTACGAGCAGTACTTC
TRBV20-1,few,TRBD2,TRBJ2-1,CSARPSGTYNEQFF,TGCAGTGCTCGCCCTAGCGGAACCTACAATGAGCAGTTCTTC
TRBV27,few,TRBD1,TRBJ2-7,CASSFSGQGYEQYF,TGTGCCAGCAGTTTTTCCGGACAGGGGTACGAGCAGTACTTC
TRBV4-3,NA,TRBD1,TRBJ1-5,CASSQDTGGNQPQHF,TGCGCCAGCAGCCAAGATACAGGGGGCAATCAGCCCCAGCATTTT
TRBV2,NA,TRBD2,TRBJ2-5,CASKRTSGMATQYF,TGTGCCAGCAAAAGGACTAGCGGGATGGCGACCCAGTACTTC
TRBV6-5,few,NA,TRBJ1-1,CASSDHATEAFF,TGTGCCAGCAGTGATCATGCCACTGAAGCTTTCTTT
TRBV4-1,NA,NA,TRBJ1-3,CASSQVRIGPLSSGNTIYF,TGCGCCAGCAGCCAAGTGAGGATTGGACCTCTCAGCTCTGGAAACACCATATATTTT
TRBV29-1,NA,NA,TRBJ2-5,CSVDRNLQETQYF,TGCAGCGTAGACAGGAACTTACAAGAGACCCAGTACTTC
TRBV20-1,NA,TRBD2,TRBJ2-1,CSTSGRASYNEQFF,TGCAGTACTAGCGGGAGGGCCTCCTACAATGAGCAGTTCTTC
TRBV11-2,NA,NA,TRBJ2-7,CASSFNQIGGPSSYEQYF,TGTGCCAGCAGCTTCAACCAGATCGGGGGACCCAGCTCCTACGAGCAGTACTTC
TRBV12-3/TRBV12-4,NA,TRBD1,TRBJ1-5,CASRKGANQPQHF,TGTGCCAGCAGAAAGGGGGCAAATCAGCCCCAGCATTTT
TRBV4-1,NA,NA,TRBJ2-7,CASNQQKSSYEQYF,TGCGCCAGCAACCAACAGAAATCCTCCTACGAGCAGTACTTC
TRBV11-2,NA,TRBD1,TRBJ1-4,CASSMTGLGEKLFF,TGTGCCAGCAGCATGACAGGGTTGGGGGAAAAACTGTTTTTT
TRBV14,NA,NA,TRBJ2-4,CASSQDERRRQYF,TGTGCCAGCAGCCAAGATGAGCGGCGTCGGCAGTACTTC
TRBV4-1,NA,NA,TRBJ1-1,CASSIQGASSTEAFF,TGCGCCAGCAGTATCCAAGGGGCCTCGAGCACTGAAGCTTTCTTT
TRBV20-1,NA,NA,TRBJ1-2,CSAVRAMEGYTF,TGCAGTGCTGTCCGGGCCATGGAAGGCTACACCTTC
TRBV12-3/TRBV12-4,NA,NA,TRBJ2-3,CASSLETGQQITDAQYF,TGTGCCAGCAGTTTAGAAACCGGACAGCAGATCACAGATGCGCAGTATTTT
TRBV20-1,few,NA,TRBJ1-4,CSARDPQGIGEKLFF,TGCAGTGCTAGAGACCCCCAGGGGATTGGGGAAAAACTGTTTTTT
TRBV11-3,NA,NA,TRBJ2-1,CASSLDGSAGEQFF,TGTGCCAGCAGCTTAGATGGTTCAGCTGGTGAGCAGTTCTTC
TRBV7-9,few,TRBD1,TRBJ2-1,CASSLASQGALGQFF,TGTGCCAGCAGCTTAGCCAGTCAGGGGGCCTTGGGGCAGTTCTTC
TRBV29-1,NA,TRBD2,TRBJ2-1,CSVQPVGLAGINEQFF,TGCAGCGTCCAACCGGTTGGACTAGCGGGGATCAATGAGCAGTTCTTC
TRBV25-1,few,NA,TRBJ1-2,CASRRAANYGYTF,TGTGCCAGCAGAAGGGCAGCTAACTATGGCTACACCTTC
TRBV4-3,few,TRBD1,TRBJ2-5,CASSQDRTGAQETQYF,TGCGCCAGCAGCCAAGATCGGACAGGAGCCCAAGAGACCCAGTACTTC
TRBV4-3,NA,TRBD2,TRBJ2-7,CASSLRTSSYYEQYF,TGCGCCAGCAGCCTCCGGACTAGCTCCTACTACGAGCAGTACTTC
TRBV6-5,NA,TRBD1,TRBJ2-7,CASSPVDRGVYEQYF,TGTGCCAGCAGCCCCGTGGACAGGGGGGTCTACGAGCAGTACTTC
TRBV4-2,NA,NA,TRBJ2-5,CASSQVLGGEQYF,TGTGCCAGCAGCCAAGTTCTCGGGGGTGAGCAGTACTTC
TRBV20-1,NA,TRBD2,TRBJ2-7,CSARDLEREGENEQYF,TGCAGTGCTAGAGATCTCGAGCGGGAGGGCGAGAATGAGCAGTACTTC
TRBV28,few,TRBD1,TRBJ2-7,CASKPGTENSYEQYF,TGTGCCAGCAAACCCGGGACAGAAAACTCCTACGAGCAGTACTTC
TRBV13,few,TRBD2,TRBJ2-7,CASSFSGVSSYEQYF,TGTGCCAGCAGCTTTAGCGGGGTTAGCTCCTACGAGCAGTACTTC
TRBV7-2,NA,NA,TRBJ2-1,CASSPPGSRANEQFF,TGTGCCAGCAGCCCCCCCGGGTCCAGGGCAAATGAGCAGTTCTTC
TRBV29-1,NA,NA,TRBJ2-1,CSVEQGYRNEQFF,TGCAGCGTTGAACAGGGGTACCGCAATGAGCAGTTCTTC
TRBV4-3,NA,NA,TRBJ2-7,CASSPSPPTRGNEQYF,TGCGCCAGCAGCCCCTCCCCCCCCACGAGGGGTAATGAGCAGTACTTC
TRBV20-1,few,NA,TRBJ2-4,CSATTAKNIQYF,TGCAGTGCCACAACGGCCAAAAACATTCAGTACTTC
TRBV5-6,NA,TRBD1,TRBJ2-1,CASRPRGRGLNEQFF,TGTGCCAGCAGGCCCCGTGGTAGGGGGCTCAATGAGCAGTTCTTC
TRBV20-1,NA,NA,TRBJ2-1,CSARGWAWNEQFF,TGCAGTGCTAGAGGATGGGCGTGGAATGAGCAGTTCTTC
TRBV6-6,few,NA,TRBJ2-1,CASSYERINEQFF,TGTGCCAGCAGTTACGAACGGATCAATGAGCAGTTCTTC
TRBV27,few,NA,TRBJ2-5,CASKYAGYQETQYF,TGTGCCAGCAAATACGCAGGGTACCAAGAGACCCAGTACTTC
TRBV6-5,NA,NA,TRBJ2-3,CASRTRAPEGTQYF,TGTGCCAGCAGGACAAGAGCCCCTGAGGGTACGCAGTATTTT
TRBV12-3/TRBV12-4,few,NA,TRBJ2-5,CASSSQASVTSQYF,TGTGCCAGCAGTTCCCAGGCTAGCGTAACGTCCCAGTACTTC
TRBV9,NA,TRBD2,TRBJ2-1,CASNGGSTGEQFF,TGTGCCAGCAACGGCGGGAGTACGGGTGAGCAGTTCTTC
TRBV27,NA,TRBD1,TRBJ2-1,CASSYQTGPGNEQFF,TGTGCCAGCAGTTACCAGACAGGGCCCGGCAATGAGCAGTTCTTC
TRBV10-1,NA,TRBD2,TRBJ2-4,CAGSEERGAKNIQYF,TGCGCCGGCAGTGAAGAGCGGGGAGCCAAAAACATTCAGTACTTC
TRBV2,NA,NA,TRBJ1-2,CASSEALTVYGYTF,TGTGCCAGCAGTGAAGCGCTAACAGTCTATGGCTACACCTTC
TRBV4-3,NA,NA,TRBJ2-6,CASSSNQGSGANVLTF,TGCGCCAGCAGCTCCAACCAGGGCTCTGGGGCCAACGTCCTGACTTTC
TRBV20-1,NA,NA,TRBJ2-7,CSARPRVADVYEQYF,TGCAGTGCTAGACCCCGAGTAGCGGACGTCTACGAGCAGTACTTC
TRBV7-6,few,TRBD2,TRBJ2-5,CASSGSGKRETQYF,TGTGCCAGCAGCGGAAGCGGGAAACGGGAGACCCAGTACTTC
TRBV5-1,NA,NA,TRBJ2-1,CASSSSVGAYNEQFF,TGCGCCAGCAGCTCGAGTGTCGGGGCTTACAATGAGCAGTTCTTC